This T cell receptor beta chain was captured in a study of STAT5B mutations in CD4+ large granular lymphocyte leukemia. Study-wide results and caveats: Patient CD4-sorted repertoires stayed more clonal than healthy ones after leukemic-clone removal.

Concerning this clone itself: The antigen is not known.

This was a survey-level run. TCRdb's table, derived via immunoSEQ multiplex PCR, lists solely in-frame clones and lacks some. The sample yields about 23,000 clones, 75% to 85% seen once. The clonotype comes from a human donor in good health. The sample consisted of CD4+ T cells from blood buffy coats.

CDR3 in DNA: TGTGCCAGCAGCTTAGCTAGGGGACGGTGGTCCTACAATGAGCAGTTCTTC. This codes for CASSLARGRWSYNEQFF. V gene TRBV7-6 combines with J gene TRBJ2-1, with D possibly being TRBD1 or TRBD2 (5 bases each). This CDR3 contains 17 residues. CDR1 is SGHVS, CDR2 FNYEAQ, per germline. The V and J ends lost 0 bases and 1 base respectively, with 13 bases between them.